Included here is one T cell receptor beta chain sequence, with context. Its antigen is currently not known. No qualities accompany the bases; no much larger clone lies one base away. V is cut by 3 bases and J by 2 bases, and the space between the germline ends is 5 bases. The germline V gene provides CDR1 SGHDN and CDR2 FVKESK. Reading from cysteine to phenylalanine, the CDR3 counts 12 amino acids. Kept here is only the CDR3 DNA, which spans 36 bases and is read in frame from base 1. These data are taken from a study of cytomegalovirus exposure and HLA in healthy donors (dated by TCRdb to the late 2010s). For the wider study: In an earlier analysis of 450 to 750 of the donors, less than 350 Gb of sequence data and 100 million or so unique TCR beta sequences from some 170 million T cells were reported. An early release covering just under 650 HLA-typed donors comprised about 300 gigabases of sequencing data and some 79 million unique TCR sequences. The genetic ancestry cluster associated with self-reported Caucasian donors included about 81% of the 300 to 450 genotyped donors. The aim of the study was to test whether cataloging public T cell receptors could identify signatures of past pathogen exposure. The study profiled the T cell repertoires of 666 subjects by immunosequencing and related them to cytomegalovirus serostatus. Besides the first cohort of roughly 640 subjects, a separate validation cohort made up of roughly 130 different subjects was used. High-throughput TCR immunosequencing, statistical association of individual TCRs with disease status, and machine learning were combined to predict cytomegalovirus infection status. A later analysis re-examined previously published TCR beta repertoires from about 670 donors and added high-resolution HLA genotyping to investigate patterns of TCR occurrence. Rather than drawing on any new phenotypic data, the later analysis identified candidate immune exposures from TCR beta sequences and the way those sequences occurred across donors. An earlier analysis of 587 of the donors used high-throughput TCR beta sequencing to judge whether each TCR beta V gene segment behaved as functional or pseudogenic. Alongside the repertoire data, information on donor age, sex, ethnicity and CMV serostatus was compiled. A later genetic analysis took genome-wide SNP genotypes for about three fifths of the roughly 670 donors and used that subset as a discovery cohort. All discovery cohort repertoires had been generated using a single sequencing platform. Both class I and class II loci were covered by HLA typing, at four-digit resolution. Typing coverage differed by locus: A, B, C, DRB1 and DQB1 were typed in about 629-640 donors, DQA1 in 500 to 550, DPA1 in approximately 600, and DPB1 in 450 to 490. A handful of DR-DQ haplotypes were handled as single units for association and clustering because linkage in the cohort was strong. On average, roughly 200,000 unique TCR beta nucleotide sequences were sequenced per donor among fewer than 500 genotyped donors of the cohort, with roughly 18% of those sequences being non-productive. Study-wide conclusions, independent of this receptor: When HLA alleles, especially DR and DQ, strongly co-occurred, attributing TCR associations to individual alleles was difficult. Because HLA typing was unavailable for some donors at each locus, only the typed subset was used in association tests. In a later analysis, the rate of TCR association differed among HLA loci, with DRB1 alleles having the most associated TCRs and HLA-C alleles having the fewest. The earlier analysis of 587 of the donors excluded 15 to 20 rarely observed V segments, including chromosome 9 orphons, because counts were too low. According to a later genetic analysis, donors in an Asian-associated ancestry cluster had fewer N-insertions in productive TCRs than the approximately 650-donor mean. Only TCR beta chains were sequenced in this cohort, and the absence of alpha or paired-chain data limited detectable features. The classifier was reported to diagnose cytomegalovirus status with high specificity and sensitivity in both the original cohort and the validation cohort. In a later analysis, HLA-associated TCR beta chains were found to be more clonally expanded and to have lower generation probabilities than equally common non-associated chains. A further reported finding was that TCR beta sequences accurately predicted the HLA-A and HLA-B alleles for most subjects in the first cohort. In vitro tests confirmed that a few of the cytomegalovirus-associated TCR beta chains recognize cytomegalovirus antigens. Some IMGT-functional V segments, including TRBV6-2 and TRBV6-3, could not be told apart with the 87-base-pair reads, so those segments were excluded. Sequencing depth was assumed to be roughly uniform across donors in the presence/absence analyses, though that assumption may not hold. A later analysis found that most CMV-associated TCR beta chains appeared HLA-restricted, with HLA associations seemingly driven largely by CMV exposure. V-gene and J-gene trimming of TCR beta chains was associated with a missense DCLRE1C variant in a later genetic analysis, and the association was replicated in an independent cohort. The authors suggested that the approach could potentially be extended to other disease states and immunological phenotypes. In the study, approximately 160 TCR beta chains were listed as associated with cytomegalovirus. CMV serostatus was the only immune exposure information available for the cohort. Across donors, most TCR sequences were observed very rarely, whereas some public TCRs were present in many individuals. A cluster of highly shared sequence variants was judged likely to represent a technical artifact of the sequencing pipeline. Specific HLA alleles were associated with 15,000 to 20,000 TCR beta sequences at a false discovery rate of 0.05 in a later analysis. A later analysis reported that several top co-occurrence clusters appeared linked to parvovirus B19, influenza, CMV and Epstein-Barr virus. An earlier analysis of roughly 570 of the donors showed that most TCR beta V segments appeared in productive rearrangements either about 87% or about 30% of the time, which broadly matched IMGT annotations. Linkage disequilibrium might explain the correlated functional status among segregating V segments, but an unknown experimental factor could not be excluded.

The method behind the library was the immunoSEQ multiplex PCR assay. For the multiplex PCR, a mixture combining 60 forward primers for TCR Vbeta segments and 13 reverse primers for TCR Jbeta segments was used. The CDR3 region of rearranged TCR beta genes was amplified from genomic DNA by a multiplex PCR assay. Amplified TCR beta libraries were sequenced as 87-base-pair reads on the Illumina HiSeq System. Per the original workflow: Across the 500 to 700 repertoires, a later analysis counted some 81 million unique TCR beta chains, about 10 million of which were shared by at least two donors. To remove PCR and sequencing errors, raw reads were error-corrected and collapsed into unique sequences using a nearest-neighbor algorithm that merged closely related sequences. CDR3 sequences were aligned to IMGT reference sequences to assign V, D and J gene segments. For a sequence to be retained, a match of at least six nucleotides to both a V gene segment and a J gene segment was required. Rearrangements were called productive when the CDR3 lacked stop codons and stayed in frame with V and J; all others were non-productive. CDR3 was defined by IMGT convention, running from the second conserved V-encoded cysteine to the conserved J-encoded phenylalanine. The earlier analysis of some 580 of the donors excluded any sequence lacking an unambiguous match to a single V gene segment. In an earlier analysis of almost 600 of the donors, a V segment was called functional when productive rearrangements were above 56.7%, and segregating when the standard deviation between donors exceeded 5%. A statistical classification framework was developed to diagnose cytomegalovirus status using the catalog of TCR beta chain sequences. V and J gene assignment, in a later analysis, came from comparing TCR nucleotide sequences with IMGT/GENE-DB human TR gene sequences. In a later analysis, CDR3 sequences and most-parsimonious VDJ recombination scenarios were assigned using the TCRdist pipeline. In a later analysis, each TCR beta chain was defined by its CDR3 amino acid sequence together with its V-gene family, and reads lacking a unique V-gene family were excluded. To address suspected cross-contamination and a sequencing artifact, a later analysis removed approximately 600 highly shared, low-generation-probability nucleotide sequences. A later analysis calculated a clonal expansion index for each public chain from normalized within-repertoire ranks of inferred template counts. A later analysis computed generation probabilities with a VDJ recombination model fitted to out-of-frame rearrangements, and checked the results against IGoR. In a later analysis, hypergeometric tests were used to score TCR-TCR, TCR-HLA and TCR-CMV co-occurrence, with a repertoire-size bias correction applied to TCR pairs. In a later analysis, false discovery rates were estimated by permuting HLA or CMV assignments 20 times. A later analysis grouped co-occurring TCRs with DBSCAN, adding TCRdist sequence similarity when clustering within HLA-allele-positive subsets. Repertoires with fewer than 30,000 or more than 120,000 public chains were left out of co-occurrence clustering, as were five repertoires with anomalous nucleotide sharing. Held by TCRdb, this immuneACCESS table contains in-frame sequences only and omits some clones. Under half of the omission traces to an unresolved V gene where checked; the cause of the rest is unknown. That table supplies the V and J calls and clone size; D and trimming were determined from the DNA. This sample lists 200,000 to 250,000 clones; over 80% were detected once. In total, the top ten clones hold roughly 0.75% of the sample.

The cohort was made up of 500 to 800 healthy bone marrow donors. At the time of sampling, all cohort members were nominally healthy, though unrecorded immune exposures were likely present. The donor was CMV seronegative and belonged to the group of 380 or so seronegative cohort members. Each donor provided a peripheral blood sample, and peripheral blood mononuclear cells were used for TCR beta sequencing. The Qiagen DNeasy Blood Extraction Kit was used to extract genomic DNA from the blood cell samples. Input material: PBMCs. The V gene is TRBV14 and the J gene is TRBJ2-7, with the identity of the D gene unclear. The receptor was isolated from a boy aged 2 to 10 in good health and CMV-seronegative. Read as DNA, the sequence is TGTGCCAGCAGCCACGTCGCCTACGAGCAGTACTTC. It is translated as CASSHVAYEQYF.